Following are 6 T cell receptor beta chains from one sample sequenced in a study of T cell responses to AZD1222 COVID-19 vaccine. Sequenced by immunoSEQ multiplex PCR; TCRdb stores in-frame clones only, minus some. The sample yields around 100,000 clones, around 87% seen once. This sample comprised peripheral blood, obtained on day 0 of MenACWY control vaccination. The origin of the receptors is an adult in good health.

V gene TRBV5-4 combines with J gene TRBJ1-1; TRBD1 aligns across 7 bases. This CDR3 contains 13 residues. V was clipped by 3 bases and J by 7 bases; unmatched bases: 6. Germline V gene data show CDR1 as SGHNT and CDR2 as YYREEE (reference sequence). CDR3 amino acids: CASSSQGSGEAFF. Here the CDR3 DNA reads TGTGCCAGCAGCTCACAGGGGTCGGGTGAAGCTTTCTTT.

The rearrangement joins TRBV10-3 to TRBJ2-5; TRBD2 agrees at 11 bases. CDR1 is ENHRY and CDR2 is SYGVKD in the germline V gene. CDR3 length equals 16 residues. V was clipped by 2 bases and J by 1 base; unmatched bases: 3. CDR3 loop: CAISEASGGFQETQYF. The DNA for the CDR3 is TGTGCCATCAGTGAGGCTAGCGGGGGGTTCCAAGAGACCCAGTACTTC.

The chain couples TRBV6-5 to TRBJ1-5; 7 positions match TRBD1. Losses at the gene ends were 6 bases for V and 9 bases for J; bases not matched to a gene: 14. Germline V gene sequence: CDR1 MNHEY, CDR2 SVGAGI. The CDR3 spans 15 residues. DNA for the CDR3: TGTGCCAGCAGGGTAACAGGACAGGATTCCTGGCCCCAGCATTTT. This translates into CASRVTGQDSWPQHF.

The chain recombines TRBV7-3 with TRBJ1-1; D not resolved. Trimming cost V 4 bases and J 4 bases, with 10 bases left between them. Looked up from germline, CDR1 is SGHTA and CDR2 is FQGTGA. The CDR3 totals 13 residues. The DNA of the CDR3 is TGTGCCAGCAGCTCGGGTGTCGGCACTGAAGCTTTCTTT. This encodes CASSSGVGTEAFF.

The rearrangement uses TRBV6-2 or TRBV6-3 and TRBJ1-5, with unresolved D. V lost 2 bases, J lost 3 bases, and 17 bases lay in between. Germline lookup yields CDR1 MNHEY and CDR2 SVGEGT. The CDR3 consists of 17 residues. The CDR3 DNA reads TGTGCCAGCAGTTACAAAAAGGGCATCGGGGTCAATCAGCCCCAGCATTTT. It yields the protein CASSYKKGIGVNQPQHF.

This chain joins TRBV6-5 and TRBJ2-7; perhaps TRBD2 as D (5 bases). CDR3 length: 14 residues. V was cut by 4 bases and J by 0 bases, with 10 bases left in between. Germline values: CDR1 MNHEY, CDR2 SVGAGI. The CDR3 reads CASSLTGSSYEQYF. DNA of the CDR3: TGTGCCAGCAGTTTGACGGGGAGCTCCTACGAGCAGTACTTC.